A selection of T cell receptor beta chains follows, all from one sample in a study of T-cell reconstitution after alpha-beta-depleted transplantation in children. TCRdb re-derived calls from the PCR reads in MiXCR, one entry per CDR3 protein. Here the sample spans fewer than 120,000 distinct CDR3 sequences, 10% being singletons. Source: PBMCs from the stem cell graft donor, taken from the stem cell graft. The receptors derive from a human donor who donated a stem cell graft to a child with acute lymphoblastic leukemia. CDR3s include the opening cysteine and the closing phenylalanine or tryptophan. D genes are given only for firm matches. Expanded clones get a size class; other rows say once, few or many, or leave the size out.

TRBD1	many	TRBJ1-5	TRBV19	TGTGCCAGTAGTAGAGGGGGACAGGGGGGCAATCAGCCCCAGCATTTT	CASSRGGQGGNQPQHF
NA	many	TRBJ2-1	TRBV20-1	TGCAGTACCCTTAGGGGGAGCAGCTCCTACAATGAGCAGTTCTTC	CSTLRGSSSYNEQFF
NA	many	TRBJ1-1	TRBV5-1	TGCGCCAGCAGCCCCGGGGTTAGCTTGAACACTGAAGCTTTCTTT	CASSPGVSLNTEAFF
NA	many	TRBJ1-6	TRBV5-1	TGCGCCAGCAGCTTGGCCGGAAGCTCCTATAATTCACCCCTCCACTTT	CASSLAGSSYNSPLHF
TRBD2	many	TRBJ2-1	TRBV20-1	TGCAGTGCAAAGGCGGGAGTACCATACAATGAGCAGTTCTTC	CSAKAGVPYNEQFF
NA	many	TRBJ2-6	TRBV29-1	TGCAGCGTTGACCTGAAAGGGGCCAACGTCCTGACTTTC	CSVDLKGANVLTF
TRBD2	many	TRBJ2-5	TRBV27	TGTGCCAGCAGTCCAGGGACTAGCGGGAGTAAGACCCAGTACTTC	CASSPGTSGSKTQYF
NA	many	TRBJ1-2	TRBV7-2	TGTGCCAGCAGCTTAAACAGTGGCTATGGCTACACCTTC	CASSLNSGYGYTF
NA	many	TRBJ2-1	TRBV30	TGTGCCTGGAGTGCGATAGGAGACTATGATGAGCAGTTCTTC	CAWSAIGDYDEQFF
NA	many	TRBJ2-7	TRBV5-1	TGCGCCAGCAGCTCCCTAGGGGCGGGAAACTCCTACGAGCAGTACTTC	CASSSLGAGNSYEQYF
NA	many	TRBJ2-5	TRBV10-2	TGCGCCAGCAGTGAGGTAGCTACTCTGGAGACCCAGTACTTC	CASSEVATLETQYF
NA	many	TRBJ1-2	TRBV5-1	TGCGCCAGCAGCTTGTCCCGGGGGGACTATGGCTACACCTTC	CASSLSRGDYGYTF
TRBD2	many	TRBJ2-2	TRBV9	TGTGCCAGCAGCACTAGCGGGGGGCTGACCGGGGAGCTGTTTTTT	CASSTSGGLTGELFF
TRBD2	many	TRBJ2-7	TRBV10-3	TGTGCCATCAGTGAGTCCGGCGGGAGGGCCCTACTACAGCAGTACTTC	CAISESGGRALLQQYF
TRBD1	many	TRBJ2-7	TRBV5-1	TGCGCCAGCAGCTTGACAGGGGCTCTCTACGAGCAGTACTTC	CASSLTGALYEQYF
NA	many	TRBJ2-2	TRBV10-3	TGTGCCATCAGCGAGGGGACAAACACCGGGGAGCTGTTTTTT	CAISEGTNTGELFF
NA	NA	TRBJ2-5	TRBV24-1	TGTGCCACCAGTGATTTGATCGGGGGACGAGAGACCCAGTACTTC	CATSDLIGGRETQYF
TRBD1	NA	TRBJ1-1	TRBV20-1	TGCAGTGCTAAACAGGGGGGTCGCACTGAAGCTTTCTTT	CSAKQGGRTEAFF
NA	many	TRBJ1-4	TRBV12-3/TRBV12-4	TGTGCCAGCACCACGATAGGGGTGGATGAAAAACTGTTTTTT	CASTTIGVDEKLFF
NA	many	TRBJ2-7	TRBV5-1	TGCGCCAGCAGCTTCCCAGGGATGAAGGCTTACGAGCAGTACTTC	CASSFPGMKAYEQYF
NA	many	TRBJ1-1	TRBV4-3	TGCGCCAGCAGCCAAACGACTATGAACACTGAAGCTTTCTTT	CASSQTTMNTEAFF
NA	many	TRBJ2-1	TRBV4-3	TGCGCCAGCAGCCAAGAGTCGCGCGGCGGGGGCGAGCAGTTCTTC	CASSQESRGGGEQFF
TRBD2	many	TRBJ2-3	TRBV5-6	TGTGCCAGCAGCTCAGGCGGGAGAAGGGCAGATACGCAGTATTTT	CASSSGGRRADTQYF
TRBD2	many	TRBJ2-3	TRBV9	TGTGCCAGCACCCCTACTAGCGGGGGGCCTGGAGATACGCAGTATTTT	CASTPTSGGPGDTQYF
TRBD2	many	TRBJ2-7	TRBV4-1	TGCGCCAGCAGCCGAGGGACTAGCGGGACATCCTACGAGCAGTACTTC	CASSRGTSGTSYEQYF
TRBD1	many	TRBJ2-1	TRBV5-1	TGCGCCAGCAGGGACAGGGCCCAAACCTACAATGAGCAGTTCTTC	CASRDRAQTYNEQFF
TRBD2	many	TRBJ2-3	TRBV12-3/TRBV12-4	TGTGCCAGCAGTACCCTGGTCGCGGGAGGAGCAGATACGCAGTATTTT	CASSTLVAGGADTQYF
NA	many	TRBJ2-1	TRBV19	TGTGCCAGCGTGGAAGGCGGGAAGTTGAATGAGCAGTTCTTC	CASVEGGKLNEQFF
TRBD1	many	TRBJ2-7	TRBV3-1	TGTGCCAGCAGCCAAGGACGACAGGGGCCCTACGAGCAGTACTTC	CASSQGRQGPYEQYF
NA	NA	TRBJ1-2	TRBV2	TGTGCCAGCAGTGAAGAGTTTAGCTATGGCTACACCTTC	CASSEEFSYGYTF
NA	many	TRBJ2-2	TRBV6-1	TGTGCCAGCAGCTCACCTAGCGCCCAATTTACCGGGGAGCTGTTTTTT	CASSSPSAQFTGELFF
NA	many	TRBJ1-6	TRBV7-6	TGTGCCAGCAGCTTAGCGCCTGGCAGGGGCGGGAATTCACCCCTCCACTTT	CASSLAPGRGGNSPLHF
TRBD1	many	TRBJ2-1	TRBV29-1	TGCAGCGTTGAAGGGCGACAGGGCCTCAATGAGCAGTTCTTC	CSVEGRQGLNEQFF
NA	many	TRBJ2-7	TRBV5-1	TGCGCCAGCAGCTTGGTAGGAGGTAGAAACTACGAGCAGTACTTC	CASSLVGGRNYEQYF
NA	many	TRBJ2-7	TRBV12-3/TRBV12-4	TGTGCCAGCAGTTTACAGAGGGGCTACGAGCAGTACTTC	CASSLQRGYEQYF
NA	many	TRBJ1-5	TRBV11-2	TGTGCCAGCAGCTTACGGGCAGGCGGAAATCAGCCCCAGCATTTT	CASSLRAGGNQPQHF